This T cell receptor (beta chain) was sequenced in a study of vaccination and CD4 T cells after COVID-19. On the study more broadly: Participants got two doses of BNT162b2 or mRNA-1273 vaccine. Stimulation used overlapping spike peptides from SARS-CoV-2, HCoV-NL63, HCoV-OC43 and HCoV-229E.

Treatment defined: roughly 10-day PBMC culture with coronavirus spike peptide pools or control peptides (ViraFEST assay). With peptide pools, ViraFEST first expanded antigen-specific T cells and afterwards sequenced their TCRs. At the Johns Hopkins FTIC core, DNA taken from cultured CD4+ T cells was sequenced by way of the Oncomine TCR Beta short-read assay. A single record per CDR3 protein comes from TCRdb applying MiXCR to the PCR reads. The data hold 11,000 or so distinct CDR3 sequences, with 46% observed a single time. Of note for this clonotype: Antigen unknown.

This sequence was found in a human donor who had recovered from COVID-19. The sample consisted of CD4+ T cells from blood, cultured in vitro.

The DNA for the CDR3 is TGCGCCAGCAGCTTGGACGGCTCTGGGGCCAACGTCCTGACTTTC. Residues: CASSLDGSGANVLTF. V usage is TRBV5-1 and J usage is TRBJ2-6; D is unclear. Germline V lookup: CDR1 SGHRS, CDR2 YFSETQ. The CDR3 covers 15 residues. Trimming took 0 bases from V and 0 from J, leaving 4 bases between them.